This T cell receptor (beta chain) was retrieved from a study of shared clonotypes between healthy human individuals. The J segment lost 6 bases and the V segment lost 5 bases, leaving 7 bases of the junction unmatched. CDR1 is SGHVS, CDR2 FNYEAQ, per germline. This CDR3 comprises 15 residues. This table comes from immunoSEQ multiplex PCR, and its TCRdb copy is limited to in-frame clones, with some not included. Among approximately 2.5 million clones listed, around nine tenths were seen once. The specimen was naive CD4+ T cells sorted from blood. Specified subset: CD45RA+ positively selected. The clonotype was recovered from a man aged 18 to 35 in good health. V usage is TRBV7-6 and J usage is TRBJ2-3; the match to TRBD2 covers 11 bases. The CDR3 DNA sequence: TGTGCCAGCAGCCCCCGGCTAGCGGGGGGCGATACGCAGTATTTT. This encodes CASSPRLAGGDTQYF.